The 15 T cell receptor beta chains below were found in one sample sequenced in a study of shared clonotypes between healthy human individuals. The data were produced by immunoSEQ multiplex PCR, yet TCRdb's version contains in-frame clones alone and is incomplete. In the table there are about 1 million clones, about 76% of which are singletons. Specimen: memory CD4+ T cells sorted from blood. This sample's subset: CD45RA-negative fraction. The receptor source for this set is a man aged 18 to 30 in good health.

The V and J genes are TRBV5-8 and TRBJ2-5, with a possible D match to TRBD1 (6 bases). CDR1 is SGHTS, CDR2 YDEGEE, per germline. Trimming left V 4 bases short and J 5 bases short, with 15 bases between. This CDR3 is 14 amino acids long. The CDR3 region is CASSNYRVGETQYF. CDR3 DNA: TGTGCCAGCAGCAACTACAGGGTAGGGGAGACCCAGTACTTC.

As concerns this clone: This CDR3 is also generated by other DNA sequences in the sample. J is TRBJ1-1 and V is TRBV5-1, with 8 bases matching TRBD1. The CDR3 spans 14 residues. The germline CDR1 and CDR2 sequences are SGHRS and YFSETQ. Trimming took 5 bases from V and 1 from J; bases not matched to a gene: 4. This CDR3 reads CASRKTGENTEAFF. The CDR3 bases are TGCGCCAGCAGGAAGACAGGGGAGAACACTGAAGCTTTCTTT.

The gene calls are TRBV7-2 and TRBJ2-5; 8 nucleotides line up with TRBD2. CDR1 is SGHTA, CDR2 FQGNSA, per germline. J lost 2 bases, V lost 4 bases, and 6 bases had no gene match. This CDR3 spans 15 amino acids. This CDR3 is CASSSQGLAQETQYF. CDR3 sequence (DNA): TGTGCCAGCAGCTCCCAAGGACTAGCTCAAGAGACCCAGTACTTC.

A single count supports this clone. This rearrangement joins TRBV7-2 to TRBJ1-2; 8 bases fit TRBD1. V lost 5 bases to trimming and J lost 6 bases; unmatched junction nucleotides: 8. Germline V gene sequence: CDR1 SGHTA, CDR2 FQGNSA. The CDR3 loop spans 14 amino acids. CDR3 sequence: CASSTRQGWDGYTF. The CDR3 DNA reads as TGTGCCAGCAGCACCCGACAGGGGTGGGATGGCTACACCTTC.

The V call is TRBV21-1, the J call TRBJ2-1; the D segment call TRBD2 is taken from the table without a DNA check. TRBV21-1 is a listed pseudogene. The CDR3 has 19 residues. The CDR3 here is CASSKVVSGTSDSYNEQFF. DNA for the CDR3: TGTGCCAGCAGCAAAGTAGTGAGTGGAACTAGCGACTCCTACAATGAGCAGTTCTTC.

V is TRBV7-3 and J is TRBJ2-5, with TRBD2 as a possible D gene (5 bases). Germline V gives CDR1 SGHTA, CDR2 FQGTGA. Trimming left V 4 bases short and J 5 bases short, with 11 bases between. This CDR3 is 13 amino acids long. The CDR3 loop reads CASSSRTGETQYF. CDR3 coding DNA: TGTGCCAGCAGCTCCCGAACGGGGGAGACCCAGTACTTC.

This clone was counted a few times. The chain carries TRBV7-9 and TRBJ1-2, with D tentatively TRBD1 (5 bases). Germline CDR1 reads SEHNR; CDR2 reads FQNEAQ (reference sequence). V dropped 2 bases and J dropped 3 bases, with 7 bases sitting between them. The CDR3 consists of 13 residues. The CDR3 nucleotides read TGTGCCAGCAGCTTATCCAGGGACTATGGCTACACCTTC. Translated: CASSLSRDYGYTF.

Worth noting for this clone: Other nucleotide sequences from this sample produce the same CDR3. The chain carries TRBV5-4 and TRBJ2-7; D tentatively reads TRBD1 or TRBD2 (5 bases each). V shed 0 bases and J shed 0 bases, with 7 bases lying between them. In germline, CDR1 is SGHNT, CDR2 YYREEE (reference sequence). This CDR3 spans 14 amino acids. CDR3 residues: CASSLGGSSYEQYF. DNA of the CDR3: TGTGCCAGCAGCTTGGGGGGGAGCTCCTACGAGCAGTACTTC. Combining the CDR3 with reference TRBV5-4 and TRBJ2-7 gives the whole variable domain ETGVTQSPTHLIKTRGQQVTLRCSSQSGHNTVSWYQQALGQGPQFIFQYYREEENGRGNFPPRFSGLQFPNYSSELNVNALELDDSALYLCASSLGGSSYEQYFGPGTRLTVT.

The rearrangement uses TRBV7-2 and TRBJ2-7, with D perhaps matching TRBD1 (6 bases). The CDR3 consists of 13 residues. The V and J ends lost 6 bases and 5 bases respectively, with 14 bases between them. Germline V gives CDR1 SGHTA, CDR2 FQGNSA. CDR3 DNA sequence: TGTGCCAGCAGATCCCTAGGACAGAACGAGCAGTACTTC. Translation: CASRSLGQNEQYF.

The chain carries TRBV5-1 and TRBJ2-2, with 9 bases matching TRBD1. Germline V gene sequence: CDR1 SGHRS, CDR2 YFSETQ. V was pared by 4 bases and J by 5 bases, with 3 bases of the junction left unmatched. There are 14 residues in the CDR3. CDR3 protein: CASSRGQGTGELFF. For the CDR3, the DNA is TGCGCCAGCAGCCGCGGACAGGGGACCGGGGAGCTGTTTTTT.

The gene calls are TRBV5-4 and TRBJ2-1; 7 positions agree with TRBD1. Germline CDR1 SGHNT, CDR2 YYREEE (reference sequence). The CDR3 has 15 residues. Trimming at V came to 3 bases and at J to 0 bases, leaving 3 bases not matched to a gene. CDR3 amino acids: CASSWTGHSYNEQFF. The CDR3 coding sequence is TGTGCCAGCAGCTGGACAGGACACTCCTACAATGAGCAGTTCTTC.

A single count supports this clone. The chain has TRBV27 and TRBJ2-2, with TRBD2 as a possible D gene (5 bases). Per germline, CDR1 MNHEY and CDR2 SMNVEV (reference sequence). This CDR3 contains 13 residues. Trimming stripped 5 bases from V and 7 bases from J, with 11 bases between. CDR3 residues: CASSPGVGGELFF. CDR3 DNA: TGTGCCAGCAGTCCCGGGGTGGGCGGGGAGCTGTTTTTT.

The chain is built from TRBV19 and TRBJ1-2; no clear D gene. The germline gives CDR1 LNHDA, CDR2 SQIVND (reference sequence). CDR3 length: 19 residues. V shed 4 bases and J shed 3 bases, with 27 bases lying between them. The CDR3 sequence: CASSTAHTLTRRQHYGYTF. CDR3 DNA: TGTGCCAGTAGTACGGCCCACACTCTTACTCGACGGCAACACTATGGCTACACCTTC. The entire variable domain, with the rest obtained from reference TRBV19 and TRBJ1-2, is as follows: DGGITQSPKYLFRKEGQNVTLSCEQNLNHDAMYWYRQDPGQGLRLIYYSQIVNDFQKGDIAEGYSVSREKKESFPLTVTSAQKNPTAFYLCASSTAHTLTRRQHYGYTFGSGTRLTVV.

The chain carries TRBV4-2 and TRBJ2-1; TRBD1 might be the D (6 bases). Trimming stripped 1 base from V and 7 bases from J, with 14 bases between. Germline assignment: CDR1 LGHNA and CDR2 YNFKEQ. This CDR3 is built from 15 residues. The CDR3 loop is CASSQVHGQSNEQFF. The CDR3 DNA is TGTGCCAGCAGCCAAGTTCACGGACAGTCAAATGAGCAGTTCTTC.

The chain has TRBV5-1 and TRBJ2-5; tentatively, D is TRBD2 (5 bases). Germline CDR1 SGHRS, CDR2 YFSETQ. The CDR3 covers 13 residues. Trimming left V 4 bases short and J 5 bases short, with 12 bases between. The CDR3 DNA sequence: TGCGCCAGCAGCCCGGGGAGTGTGGAGACCCAGTACTTC. Translation gives CASSPGSVETQYF.